The sequence of this T cell receptor beta chain was determined in a study of blood T cells in healthy people across ages. Study as a whole: Template switching retrieved approximately one barcoded beta molecule for each two T cells.

Broader study findings: Per million T cells, TCR beta diversity dropped roughly linearly as age increased.

A J-beta primer mix and a sample-barcoded 5' primer were used in a second PCR of roughly 6 to 11 cycles. MiXCR, applied by TCRdb to the 5' RACE reads, yields one record per CDR3 protein. The sample includes about 830,000 distinct CDR3 sequences, under 80% of them seen just once. A remark on this clonotype: As yet, its antigen is unknown.

The CDR3 sequence is 14 residues long. Germline assignment: CDR1 MDHEN and CDR2 SYDVKM. The V and J ends lost 5 bases and 2 bases, in that order; junction bases with no gene match: 4. This clonotype originated in a young man in good health. The chain couples TRBV28 to TRBJ2-3; 7 nucleotides line up with TRBD2. The sequencing sample was made of blood. The CDR3: CASSSGEFTDTQYF. DNA for the CDR3: TGTGCCAGCAGTAGCGGGGAGTTCACAGATACGCAGTATTTT. The complete variable domain, with remaining parts taken from reference TRBV28 and TRBJ2-3, reads DVKVTQSSRYLVKRTGEKVFLECVQDMDHENMFWYRQDPGLGLRLIYFSYDVKMKEKGDIPEGYSVSREKKERFSLILESASTNQTSMYLCASSSGEFTDTQYFGPGTRLTVL.